A selection of T cell receptor beta chains follows, all from one sample in a study of cytomegalovirus exposure and HLA in healthy donors. Generated by immunoSEQ multiplex PCR, the TCRdb table keeps only in-frame clones and is missing some. The data contain about 140,000 clones, less than 80% of them singletons. Sequencing was performed on PBMCs. These receptor sequences come from a woman aged 50 to 60 in good health and CMV-seropositive. Each CDR3 is given with its conserved first and last residue. Each record gives: J gene, V gene, CDR3 protein.

j_call: TRBJ2-5
v_call: TRBV9
cdr3_aa: CASSVSGGPKETQYF

j_call: .
v_call: TRBV4-1
cdr3_aa: CASSQDLGSSYEQYF

j_call: TRBJ2-5
v_call: TRBV7-2
cdr3_aa: CASSLARKETQYF

j_call: TRBJ2-7
v_call: TRBV15
cdr3_aa: CATSSAPLGVSYEQYF

j_call: TRBJ1-5
v_call: TRBV19
cdr3_aa: CASSAQPRLGQPQHF

j_call: TRBJ2-5
v_call: TRBV19
cdr3_aa: CASSILRQGATETQYF

j_call: TRBJ2-3
v_call: TRBV19
cdr3_aa: CASSPIRDRGPDTQYF

j_call: TRBJ1-5
v_call: TRBV9
cdr3_aa: CASSVDGVGQPQHF

j_call: TRBJ1-3
v_call: TRBV6-1
cdr3_aa: CASSRDRGSGNTIYF

j_call: TRBJ2-1
v_call: TRBV27
cdr3_aa: CASSFPNSGGAKNEQFF

j_call: TRBJ1-6
v_call: TRBV28
cdr3_aa: CASSFMALSNNSPLHF

j_call: TRBJ1-2
v_call: TRBV29-1
cdr3_aa: CSADRDREPNYGYTF

j_call: TRBJ1-1
v_call: TRBV16
cdr3_aa: CASSQSTGDTEAFF

j_call: TRBJ2-2
v_call: TRBV19
cdr3_aa: CASSPQGGRRITGELFF

j_call: TRBJ2-5
v_call: TRBV28
cdr3_aa: CASSLYVGETQYF

j_call: TRBJ1-2
v_call: TRBV6-1
cdr3_aa: CASSGRANYGYTF

j_call: TRBJ2-4
v_call: TRBV5-6
cdr3_aa: CASSDRGLAKNIQYF

j_call: TRBJ2-3
v_call: TRBV7-9
cdr3_aa: CASSVPGTSGVITDTQYF

j_call: TRBJ1-5
v_call: TRBV7-2
cdr3_aa: CASSSTGYSNQPQHF

j_call: TRBJ2-1
v_call: TRBV15
cdr3_aa: CATTGEGEWSYNEQFF

j_call: TRBJ1-6
v_call: TRBV18
cdr3_aa: CASSRDSYNSPLHF

j_call: TRBJ2-2
v_call: TRBV6-4
cdr3_aa: CASSRETLNTGELFF

j_call: TRBJ1-2
v_call: TRBV7-2
cdr3_aa: CASSPPGQGNYGYTF

j_call: TRBJ2-1
v_call: TRBV29-1
cdr3_aa: CSVARENNEQFF

j_call: TRBJ1-1
v_call: TRBV28
cdr3_aa: CASSLGLSEAFF

j_call: TRBJ2-1
v_call: TRBV6-6
cdr3_aa: CASSYGLAGNYNEQFF

j_call: TRBJ2-3
v_call: TRBV5-6
cdr3_aa: CASSLAGTDTQYF

j_call: TRBJ1-2
v_call: TRBV30
cdr3_aa: CAWSSLIIVNYTF

j_call: TRBJ1-3
v_call: TRBV7-2
cdr3_aa: CASSLGGTISGNTIYF

j_call: TRBJ1-5
v_call: TRBV19
cdr3_aa: CASSTGNQPQHF

j_call: TRBJ1-2
v_call: TRBV28
cdr3_aa: CASSFMHRVLYEGYTF

j_call: TRBJ2-7
v_call: TRBV4-3
cdr3_aa: CASSQDRGQGPYEQYF

j_call: TRBJ1-2
v_call: TRBV18
cdr3_aa: CASSPDSNYGYTF

j_call: TRBJ1-6
v_call: TRBV19
cdr3_aa: CASSIRTGGNNSPLHF

j_call: TRBJ2-5
v_call: TRBV11-3
cdr3_aa: CASSSISQGTQYF

j_call: TRBJ2-4
v_call: TRBV7-2
cdr3_aa: CASSIWEGGQAKNIQYF

j_call: TRBJ1-2
v_call: TRBV6-6
cdr3_aa: CASSPAFSGGYTF

j_call: TRBJ2-1
v_call: TRBV9
cdr3_aa: CASSVDRGKTSYNEQFF

j_call: TRBJ2-7
v_call: TRBV6-6
cdr3_aa: CASSLEEVTYEQYF

j_call: TRBJ1-2
v_call: TRBV5-1
cdr3_aa: CASSPGTGDNYGYTF

j_call: TRBJ2-7
v_call: TRBV15
cdr3_aa: CATSDLQGNYEQYF

j_call: TRBJ2-7
v_call: TRBV4-2
cdr3_aa: CASSQDRGGGAHEQYF

j_call: TRBJ1-2
v_call: TRBV7-9
cdr3_aa: CASSLGDRDHGYTF

j_call: TRBJ1-1
v_call: TRBV6-4
cdr3_aa: CASSEDRALVTEAFF

j_call: TRBJ2-2
v_call: TRBV9
cdr3_aa: CASSVGGAGELFF

j_call: TRBJ1-3
v_call: TRBV6-6
cdr3_aa: CASSTLRNTIYF

j_call: TRBJ1-3
v_call: TRBV27
cdr3_aa: CASSSQGAAGGTIYF

j_call: TRBJ1-6
v_call: TRBV7-2
cdr3_aa: CASSVTGGESPLHF

j_call: TRBJ2-1
v_call: TRBV6-1
cdr3_aa: CASWLAGYNEQFF

j_call: TRBJ1-2
v_call: TRBV28
cdr3_aa: CASSSNTGPNYGYTF

j_call: TRBJ2-1
v_call: TRBV27
cdr3_aa: CASTPPGQILLNEQFF

j_call: TRBJ2-5
v_call: TRBV30
cdr3_aa: CAWRKAGEGETQYF

j_call: TRBJ2-1
v_call: TRBV27
cdr3_aa: CASSRQGSYNEQFF

j_call: TRBJ2-3
v_call: TRBV5-8
cdr3_aa: CASRPTGADTQYF

j_call: TRBJ2-6
v_call: TRBV19
cdr3_aa: CASSTLAGGNSGANVLTF

j_call: TRBJ2-4
v_call: TRBV2
cdr3_aa: CASRGLAGGLAKNIQYF

j_call: TRBJ1-2
v_call: TRBV7-9
cdr3_aa: CASSSNSGTGNGYTF

j_call: TRBJ2-3
v_call: TRBV2
cdr3_aa: CANKAGAEDTQYF

j_call: TRBJ2-5
v_call: TRBV7-2
cdr3_aa: CASSSYQETQYF

j_call: TRBJ1-6
v_call: TRBV5-4
cdr3_aa: CASSLEYAGLGMAPLHF